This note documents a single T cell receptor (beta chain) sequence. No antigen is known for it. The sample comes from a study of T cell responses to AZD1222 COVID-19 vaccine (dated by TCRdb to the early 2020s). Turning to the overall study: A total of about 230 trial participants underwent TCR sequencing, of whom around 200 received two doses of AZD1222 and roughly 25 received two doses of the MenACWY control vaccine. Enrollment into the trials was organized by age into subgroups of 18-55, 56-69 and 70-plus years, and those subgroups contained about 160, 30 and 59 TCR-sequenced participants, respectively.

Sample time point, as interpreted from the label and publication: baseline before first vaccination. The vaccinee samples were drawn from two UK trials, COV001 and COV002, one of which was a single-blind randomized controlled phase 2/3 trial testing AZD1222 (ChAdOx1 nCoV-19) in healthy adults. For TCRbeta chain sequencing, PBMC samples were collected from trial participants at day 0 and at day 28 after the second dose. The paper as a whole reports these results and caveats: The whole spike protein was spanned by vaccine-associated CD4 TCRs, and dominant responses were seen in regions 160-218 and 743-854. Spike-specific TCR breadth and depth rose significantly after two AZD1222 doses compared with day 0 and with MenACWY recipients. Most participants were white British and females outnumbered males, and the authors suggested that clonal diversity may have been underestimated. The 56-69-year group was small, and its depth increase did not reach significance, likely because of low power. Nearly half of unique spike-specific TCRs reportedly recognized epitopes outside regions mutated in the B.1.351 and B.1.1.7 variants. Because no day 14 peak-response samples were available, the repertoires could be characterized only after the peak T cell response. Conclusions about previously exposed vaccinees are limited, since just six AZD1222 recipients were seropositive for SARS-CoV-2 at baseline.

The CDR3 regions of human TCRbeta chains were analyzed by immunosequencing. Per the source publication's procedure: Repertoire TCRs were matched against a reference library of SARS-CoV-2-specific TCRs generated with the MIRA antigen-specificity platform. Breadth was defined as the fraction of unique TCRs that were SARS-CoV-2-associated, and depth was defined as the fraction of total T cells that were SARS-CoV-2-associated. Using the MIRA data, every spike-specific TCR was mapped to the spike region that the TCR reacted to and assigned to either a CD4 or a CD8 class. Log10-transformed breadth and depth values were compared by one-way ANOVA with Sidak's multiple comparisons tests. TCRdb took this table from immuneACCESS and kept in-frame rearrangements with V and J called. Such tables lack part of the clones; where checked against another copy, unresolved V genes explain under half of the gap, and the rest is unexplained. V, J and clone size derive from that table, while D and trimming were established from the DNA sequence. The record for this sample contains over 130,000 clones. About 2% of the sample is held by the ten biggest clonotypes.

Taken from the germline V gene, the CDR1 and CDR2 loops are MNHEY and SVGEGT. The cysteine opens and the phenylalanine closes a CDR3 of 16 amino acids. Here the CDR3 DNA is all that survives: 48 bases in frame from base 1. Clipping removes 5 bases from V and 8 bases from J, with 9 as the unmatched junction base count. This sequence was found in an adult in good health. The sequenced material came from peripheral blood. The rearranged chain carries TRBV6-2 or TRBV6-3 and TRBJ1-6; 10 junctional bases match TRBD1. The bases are TGTGCCAGCAGTACATCCCCCGGGACAGGGGATTCACCCCTCCACTTT. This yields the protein CASSTSPGTGDSPLHF.